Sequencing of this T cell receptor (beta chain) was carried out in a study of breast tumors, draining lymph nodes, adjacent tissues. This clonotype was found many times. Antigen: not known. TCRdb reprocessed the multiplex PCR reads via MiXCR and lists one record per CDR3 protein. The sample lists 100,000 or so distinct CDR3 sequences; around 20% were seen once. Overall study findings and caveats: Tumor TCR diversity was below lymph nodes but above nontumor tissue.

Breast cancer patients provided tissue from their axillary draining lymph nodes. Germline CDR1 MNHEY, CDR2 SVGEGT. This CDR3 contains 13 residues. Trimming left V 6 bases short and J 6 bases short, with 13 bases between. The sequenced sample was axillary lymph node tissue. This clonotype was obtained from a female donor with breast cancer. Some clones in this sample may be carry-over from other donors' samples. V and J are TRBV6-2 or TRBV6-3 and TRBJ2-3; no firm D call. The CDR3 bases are TGTGCCAGCAGGGCCAACCCTAGGGATACGCAGTATTTT. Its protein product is CASRANPRDTQYF.